Listed here are 6 T cell receptor beta chains from one sample, sequenced in a study of OX40 agonist ivuxolimab in advanced cancers. Sequenced by immunoSEQ multiplex PCR; TCRdb stores in-frame clones only, minus some. Altogether fewer than 45,000 clones are present, around 90% being singletons, with the ten largest covering around 13%. Here the sequenced sample was CD4+ or CD8+ T cells sorted from blood, taken in a trial of the OX40 agonist ivuxolimab. Receptors originate from an adult with an advanced solid tumor such as melanoma, head and neck, liver or kidney cancer.

The chain has TRBV30 and TRBJ1-5; D might be TRBD1 (5 bases). V lost 1 base and J 4 bases, leaving 14 bases between the germline ends. Germline-derived CDR1 and CDR2 are GTSNPN and SVGIG (reference sequence). The CDR3 consists of 15 residues. The CDR3 loop reads CAWSAEGFGNQPQHF. The CDR3 nucleotides read TGTGCCTGGAGTGCAGAGGGGTTTGGGAATCAGCCCCAGCATTTT.

The rearrangement joins TRBV11-2 to TRBJ1-2; 7 nucleotides match TRBD1. After removal of 3 bases from V and 0 bases from J, the junction contained 7 bases not matched to a gene. Germline CDR1 is SGHAT and CDR2 is FQNNGV. CDR3 length equals 16 residues. CDR3 in amino acids: CASSFGTALTNYGYTF. As DNA, the CDR3 is TGTGCCAGCAGCTTTGGGACAGCCCTCACTAACTATGGCTACACCTTC.

The chain has TRBV7-9 and TRBJ2-5; a weak D match, TRBD2 (5 bases). The end of the DNA is better explained by TRBJ2-7, so the J call may be wrong. Germline V CDR1 and CDR2: SEHNR, FQNEAQ (reference sequence). The CDR3 is 14 residues long. CDR3 bases: TGTGCCAGCAGCTTAATTGGAGCGGCCTACGAGCAGTACTTC. Protein sequence: CASSLIGAAYEQYF.

The gene calls are TRBV7-8 and TRBJ2-1, with 7 bases matching TRBD2. This CDR3 is 14 amino acids long. V shed 4 bases, J shed 6 bases, and the junction held 6 bases outside the gene matches. The germline gives CDR1 SGHVS, CDR2 FQNEAQ. The CDR3 region is CASSSNSGFNEQFF. CDR3 nucleotides: TGTGCCAGCAGCTCCAATAGCGGGTTCAATGAGCAGTTCTTC.

The chain couples TRBV19 to TRBJ2-1, with TRBD1 matching 8 bases. Germline CDR1 reads LNHDA; CDR2 reads SQIVND (reference sequence). The trim removed 5 bases at V and 6 bases at J, leaving 12 bases unmatched. The CDR3 has 16 residues. The CDR3 is CASSSDGTGWGNEQFF. CDR3 in DNA: TGTGCCAGTAGTTCGGACGGGACAGGTTGGGGCAATGAGCAGTTCTTC. Filled out from reference TRBV19 and TRBJ2-1, the complete variable domain reads DGGITQSPKYLFRKEGQNVTLSCEQNLNHDAMYWYRQDPGQGLRLIYYSQIVNDFQKGDIAEGYSVSREKKESFPLTVTSAQKNPTAFYLCASSSDGTGWGNEQFFGPGTRLTVL.

The rearrangement joins TRBV13 to TRBJ2-6; TRBD1 might be the D (7 bases). Germline CDR1 is PRHDT and CDR2 is FYEKMQ (reference sequence). Trimming cost V 4 bases and J 0 bases, with 16 bases left between them. This CDR3 contains 18 residues. CDR3 sequence (DNA): TGTGCCAGCAGCTGGAGGGGGACAGTTCGCTCTGGGGCCAACGTCCTGACTTTC. As protein: CASSWRGTVRSGANVLTF.